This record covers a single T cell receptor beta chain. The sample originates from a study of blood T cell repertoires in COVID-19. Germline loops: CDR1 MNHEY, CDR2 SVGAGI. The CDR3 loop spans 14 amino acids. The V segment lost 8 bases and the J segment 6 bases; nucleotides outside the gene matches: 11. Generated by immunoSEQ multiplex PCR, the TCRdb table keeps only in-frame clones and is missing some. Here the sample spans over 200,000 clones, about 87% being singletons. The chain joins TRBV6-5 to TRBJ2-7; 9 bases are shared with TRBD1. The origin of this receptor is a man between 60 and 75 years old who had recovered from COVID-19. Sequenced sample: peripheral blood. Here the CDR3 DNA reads TGTGCCAGCTGCCCCCGGACAGGGGAGGCCGAGCAGTACTTC. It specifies CASCPRTGEAEQYF.